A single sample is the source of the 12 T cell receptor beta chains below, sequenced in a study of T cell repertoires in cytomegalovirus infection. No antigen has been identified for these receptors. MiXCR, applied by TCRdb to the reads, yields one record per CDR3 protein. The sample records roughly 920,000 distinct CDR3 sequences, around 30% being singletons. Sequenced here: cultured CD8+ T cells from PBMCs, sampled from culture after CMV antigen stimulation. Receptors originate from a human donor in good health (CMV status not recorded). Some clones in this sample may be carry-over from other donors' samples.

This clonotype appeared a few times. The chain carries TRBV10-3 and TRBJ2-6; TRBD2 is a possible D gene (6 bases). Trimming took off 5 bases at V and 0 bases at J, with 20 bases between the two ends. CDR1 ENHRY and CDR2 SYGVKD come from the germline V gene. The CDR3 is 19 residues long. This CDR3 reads CAISTYLRDGSSGANVLTF. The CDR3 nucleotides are TGTGCCATCAGTACGTACCTCCGGGACGGGAGCTCTGGGGCCAACGTCCTGACTTTC.

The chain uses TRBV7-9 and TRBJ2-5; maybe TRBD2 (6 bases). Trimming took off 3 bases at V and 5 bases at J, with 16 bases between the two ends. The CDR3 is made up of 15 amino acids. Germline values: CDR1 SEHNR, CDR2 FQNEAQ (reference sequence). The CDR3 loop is CASSLDGTLGETQYF. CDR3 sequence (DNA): TGTGCCAGCAGCTTGGACGGGACTCTGGGGGAGACCCAGTACTTC.

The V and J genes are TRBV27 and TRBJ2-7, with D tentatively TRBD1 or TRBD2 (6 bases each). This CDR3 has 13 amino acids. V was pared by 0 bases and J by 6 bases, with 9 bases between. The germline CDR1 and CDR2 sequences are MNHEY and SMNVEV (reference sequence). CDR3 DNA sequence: TGTGCCAGCAGTTTATCATCGGGGGCCGAGCAGTACGTC. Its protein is CASSLSSGAEQYV.

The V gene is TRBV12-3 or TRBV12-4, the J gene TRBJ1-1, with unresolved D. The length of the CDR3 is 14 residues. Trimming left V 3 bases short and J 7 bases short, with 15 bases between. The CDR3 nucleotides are TGTGCCAGCAGTTTTTTCTCACCACCCCTTGAAGCTTTCTTT. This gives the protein CASSFFSPPLEAFF.

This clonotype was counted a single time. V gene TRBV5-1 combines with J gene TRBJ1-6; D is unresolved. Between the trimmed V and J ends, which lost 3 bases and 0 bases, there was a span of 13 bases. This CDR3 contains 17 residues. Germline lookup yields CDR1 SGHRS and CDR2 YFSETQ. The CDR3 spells CASSSPEWDSYNSPLHF. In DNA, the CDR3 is TGCGCCAGCAGCTCCCCAGAGTGGGACTCCTATAATTCACCCCTCCACTTT.

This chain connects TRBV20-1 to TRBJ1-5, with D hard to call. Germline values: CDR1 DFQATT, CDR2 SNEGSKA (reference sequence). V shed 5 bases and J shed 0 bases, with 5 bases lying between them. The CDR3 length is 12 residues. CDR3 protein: CSASDSNQPQHF. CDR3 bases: TGCAGTGCTTCCGATAGCAATCAGCCCCAGCATTTT.

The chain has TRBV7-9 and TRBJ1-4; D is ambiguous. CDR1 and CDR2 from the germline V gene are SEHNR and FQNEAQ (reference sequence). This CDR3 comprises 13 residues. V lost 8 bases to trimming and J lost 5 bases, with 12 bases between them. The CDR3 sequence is CASPSESNEKLFF. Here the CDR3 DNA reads TGTGCCAGCCCCTCTGAGTCAAATGAAAAACTGTTTTTT.

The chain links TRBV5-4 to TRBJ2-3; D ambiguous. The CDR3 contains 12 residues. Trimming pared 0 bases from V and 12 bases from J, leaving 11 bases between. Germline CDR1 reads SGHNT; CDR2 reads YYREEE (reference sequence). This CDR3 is CASSLDLSLQYF. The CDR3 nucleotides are TGTGCCAGCAGCTTGGACCTCTCCCTACAGTATTTT.

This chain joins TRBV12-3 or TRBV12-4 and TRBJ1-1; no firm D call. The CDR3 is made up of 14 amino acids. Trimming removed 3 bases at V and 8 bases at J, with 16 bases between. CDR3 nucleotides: TGTGCCAGCAGTTTGTCCTCTAGTGGGATCGAAGCTTTCTTT. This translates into CASSLSSSGIEAFF.

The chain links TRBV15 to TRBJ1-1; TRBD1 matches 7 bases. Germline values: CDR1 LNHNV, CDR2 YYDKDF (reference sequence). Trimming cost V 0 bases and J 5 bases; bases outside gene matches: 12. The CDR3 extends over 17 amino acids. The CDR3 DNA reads TGTGCCACCAGCAGAGATCCCCTACAGGGGATAGGGACTGAAGCTTTCTTT. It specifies CATSRDPLQGIGTEAFF.

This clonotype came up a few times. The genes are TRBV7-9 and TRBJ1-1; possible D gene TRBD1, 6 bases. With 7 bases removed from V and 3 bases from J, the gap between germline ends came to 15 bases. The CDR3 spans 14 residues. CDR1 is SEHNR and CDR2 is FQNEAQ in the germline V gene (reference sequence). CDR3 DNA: TGTGCCAGCAACACTCAGGGGACGGACACTGAAGCTTTCTTT. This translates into CASNTQGTDTEAFF.

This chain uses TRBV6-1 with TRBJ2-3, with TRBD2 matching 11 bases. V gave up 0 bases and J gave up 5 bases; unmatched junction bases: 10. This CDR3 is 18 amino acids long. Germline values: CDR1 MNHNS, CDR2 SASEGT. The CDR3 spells CASSEALSGGAVGDTQYF. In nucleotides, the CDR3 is TGTGCCAGCAGTGAAGCCCTTAGCGGGGGGGCCGTTGGAGATACGCAGTATTTT.